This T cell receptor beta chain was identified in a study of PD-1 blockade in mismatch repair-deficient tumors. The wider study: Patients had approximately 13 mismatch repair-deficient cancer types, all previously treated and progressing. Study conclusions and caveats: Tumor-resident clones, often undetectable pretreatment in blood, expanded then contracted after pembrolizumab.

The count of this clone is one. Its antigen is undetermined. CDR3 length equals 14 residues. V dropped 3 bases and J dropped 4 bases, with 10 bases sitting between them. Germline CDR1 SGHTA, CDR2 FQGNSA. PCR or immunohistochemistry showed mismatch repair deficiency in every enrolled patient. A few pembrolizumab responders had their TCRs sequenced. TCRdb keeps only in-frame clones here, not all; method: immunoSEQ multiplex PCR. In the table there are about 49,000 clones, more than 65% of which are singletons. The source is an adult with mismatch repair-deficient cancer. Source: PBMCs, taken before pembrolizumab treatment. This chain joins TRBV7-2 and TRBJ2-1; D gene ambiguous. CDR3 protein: CASSFDSLYNEQFF. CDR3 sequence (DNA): TGTGCCAGCAGCTTCGACTCGCTTTACAATGAGCAGTTCTTC.